Following are 14 T cell receptor beta chains from one sample sequenced in a study of patients and donors after allogeneic stem cell transplantation. From the RT-PCR reads, TCRdb called clonotypes with MiXCR, one entry per CDR3 protein. The table includes approximately 99,000 distinct CDR3 sequences, 35% detected once. Sequenced input: blood, either unsorted or a sorted T cell fraction (not recorded which). These receptors were collected from a human donor who was either an allogeneic HSCT recipient or a stem cell or donor lymphocyte infusion donor (not recorded which). It is not recorded whose cells these are; they may come from a transplant donor.

The chain joins TRBV20-1 to TRBJ1-2; D gene unclear. Per germline, CDR1 DFQATT and CDR2 SNEGSKA (reference sequence). Trimming removed 2 bases from V and 6 bases from J, with 10 bases in between. The CDR3 is 12 amino acids. The CDR3 loop reads CSARSGTNGYTF. Here the CDR3 DNA reads TGCAGTGCTAGATCCGGTACGAATGGCTACACCTTC.

This clonotype was detected only a few times. The chain uses TRBV20-1 and TRBJ1-6; possible D gene TRBD1, 6 bases. This CDR3 comprises 15 residues. V lost 0 bases, J lost 3 bases, and 9 bases lay in between. From germline, CDR1 is DFQATT and CDR2 SNEGSKA (reference sequence). DNA of the CDR3: TGCAGTGCTAGAGAAACAGGGCTCTATAATTCACCCCTCCACTTT. Residues: CSARETGLYNSPLHF.

This clonotype came up a few times. The CDR3 DNA sequence: TGTGCCAGCAGCCAAGAGGGAAGGACTGGCCTAAACTACGAGCAGTACTTC. Translated, it gives CASSQEGRTGLNYEQYF. V and J are TRBV4-2 and TRBJ2-7; tentative D call: TRBD2 (5 bases). The CDR3 covers 17 residues. Germline CDR1 is LGHNA and CDR2 is YNFKEQ. The V end was cut by 0 bases, the J end by 3 bases, with 18 bases between.

This clonotype was detected only a few times. V is TRBV27 and J is TRBJ1-5, with D perhaps TRBD1 (5 bases). The germline V and J ends were trimmed by 8 bases and 8 bases, with 22 bases remaining between them. This CDR3 is 15 amino acids long. Germline V gives CDR1 MNHEY, CDR2 SMNVEV (reference sequence). CDR3 sequence reads: CASASSDGPREPQHF. The CDR3 DNA sequence: TGTGCCAGCGCCTCGTCGGACGGCCCCAGGGAGCCCCAGCATTTT.

V gene TRBV6-5 combines with J gene TRBJ1-1; 9 bases align to TRBD1. The V segment lost 2 bases and the J segment 7 bases; nucleotides outside the gene matches: 5. The CDR3 has 14 amino acids. CDR1 and CDR2 (germline): MNHEY, SVGAGI. Written as DNA, the CDR3 is TGTGCCAGCAGTTACAACAGGGGGCATAGTGAAGCTTTCTTT. Encoded protein: CASSYNRGHSEAFF.

The chain combines TRBV6-2 or TRBV6-3 with TRBJ2-7; TRBD2 might be the D (6 bases). CDR1 and CDR2 from the germline V gene are MNHEY and SVGEGT. V was clipped by 5 bases and J by 3 bases, with 17 bases between them. The CDR3 runs to 15 residues. CDR3 protein: CASSHRDFPLYEQYF. The CDR3 coding sequence is TGTGCCAGCAGTCACCGGGACTTCCCCCTCTACGAGCAGTACTTC.

This clonotype was detected a few times. The J gene is TRBJ1-1, the V gene TRBV5-5; D might be TRBD1 (5 bases). The germline V gene has CDR1 SGHKS and CDR2 YYEKEE (reference sequence). Between the trimmed V and J ends, which lost 1 base and 0 bases, there was a span of 7 bases. The CDR3 is 14 amino acids. Here the CDR3 DNA reads TGTGCCAGCAGCTTGAGGGGACTGAACACTGAAGCTTTCTTT. Translating gives CASSLRGLNTEAFF. Supplemented by reference TRBV5-5 and TRBJ1-1, the full variable domain reads DAGVTQSPTHLIKTRGQQVTLRCSPISGHKSVSWYQQVLGQGPQFIFQYYEKEERGRGNFPDRFSARQFPNYSSELNVNALLLGDSALYLCASSLRGLNTEAFFGQGTRLTVV.

The J gene is TRBJ1-5, the V gene TRBV6-6, with a possible D match to TRBD1 (5 bases). The germline V and J ends were trimmed by 4 bases and 4 bases, with 20 bases remaining between them. Germline V lookup: CDR1 MNHNY, CDR2 SVGAGI (reference sequence). The CDR3 extends over 17 amino acids. CDR3 residues: CASSFLNRDRRNQPQHF. In DNA form, the CDR3 reads TGTGCCAGCAGTTTCCTTAACCGGGACCGAAGAAATCAGCCCCAGCATTTT.

The V gene is TRBV9, the J gene TRBJ2-7, with 7 bases identical to TRBD1. CDR3 length: 15 amino acids. CDR1 is SGDLS, CDR2 YYNGEE, per germline. With 4 bases clipped from V and 4 bases from J, the junction kept 11 bases outside the gene matches. CDR3 amino acids: CASSPQPLQGYEQYF. CDR3 in DNA: TGTGCCAGCAGCCCCCAGCCCCTACAGGGGTACGAGCAGTACTTC.

This clonotype was counted a few times. The chain uses TRBV6-5 and TRBJ2-2; unclear D gene. The CDR3 is 16 amino acids. Trimming removed 0 bases at V and 6 bases at J, with 14 bases between. CDR1 and CDR2 (germline): MNHEY, SVGAGI. The CDR3: CASSYSRPRGSGELFF. The CDR3 DNA reads TGTGCCAGCAGTTACTCGAGACCACGCGGCTCCGGGGAGCTGTTTTTT.

The chain carries TRBV6-6 and TRBJ2-3, with D unresolved. The CDR3 runs 12 residues. Germline CDR1 is MNHNY and CDR2 is SVGAGI (reference sequence). Deletions cut 5 bases from V and 5 bases from J, with 8 bases between. CDR3 sequence reads: CASSPTRDTQYF. Written as DNA, the CDR3 is TGTGCCAGCAGTCCAACTCGAGATACGCAGTATTTT.

In this sample, this clonotype turned up once. This sequence joins TRBV25-1 and TRBJ2-2; TRBD2 might be the D (6 bases). Germline-derived CDR1 and CDR2 are MGHDK and SYGVNS. The CDR3 extends over 15 amino acids. V was cut by 8 bases and J by 0 bases, with 13 bases left in between. The CDR3 loop is CASSRSGTNTGELFF. In DNA, the CDR3 is TGTGCCAGCTCACGTAGCGGAACGAACACCGGGGAGCTGTTTTTT.

CDR3 amino acids: CASSLNDRGLPWNSPLHF. The CDR3 DNA reads as TGTGCCAGCAGTTTAAATGACAGGGGCCTCCCGTGGAATTCACCCCTCCACTTT. This chain joins TRBV28 and TRBJ1-6; 8 nucleotides align to TRBD1. This CDR3 spans 18 amino acids. After removal of 2 bases from V and 7 bases from J, the junction contained 13 bases not matched to a gene. Germline CDR1 MDHEN, CDR2 SYDVKM. Supplemented by reference TRBV28 and TRBJ1-6, the full variable domain reads DVKVTQSSRYLVKRTGEKVFLECVQDMDHENMFWYRQDPGLGLRLIYFSYDVKMKEKGDIPEGYSVSREKKERFSLILESASTNQTSMYLCASSLNDRGLPWNSPLHFGNGTRLTVT.

A remark on this clonotype: This may come from a read error, since a much larger clone is one base off. This chain uses TRBV5-6 with TRBJ2-2; no clear D gene. Per germline, CDR1 SGHDT and CDR2 YYEEEE. Trimming left V 3 bases short and J 6 bases short, with 3 bases between. The CDR3 runs to 11 residues. CDR3 region: CASSSSGELFF. The CDR3 DNA reads TGTGCCAGCAGCTCTTCCGGGGAGCTGTTTTTT.